A single sample gave rise to the 4 T cell receptor beta chains below, sequenced in a study of blood T cell repertoires in COVID-19. Method: immunoSEQ multiplex PCR; TCRdb's copy keeps in-frame clones and lacks some. This sample yields approximately 100,000 clones, of which roughly 80% are seen a single time; roughly a tenth belongs to the top ten. The sequenced sample was peripheral blood. These receptors all stem from a human donor in a cohort sampled during active COVID-19.

The chain combines TRBV21-1 with TRBJ2-7; TRBD2, the table's D call, lacks a check against the DNA. TRBV21-1 counts as a pseudogene. The CDR3 contains 17 residues. CDR3 sequence reads: CASSKPLLGGESYEQYF. CDR3 coding DNA: TGTGCCAGCAGCAAGCCCCTCCTAGGGGGGGAATCATACGAGCAGTACTTC.

The J gene is TRBJ2-5, the V gene TRBV7-9; 10 positions agree with TRBD2. Per germline, CDR1 SEHNR and CDR2 FQNEAQ (reference sequence). The CDR3 has 18 residues. V was pared by 4 bases and J by 0 bases, with 11 bases of the junction left unmatched. CDR3 protein: CASSSAGKTSGYQETQYF. The CDR3 coding sequence is TGTGCCAGCAGCTCAGCGGGGAAGACTAGCGGGTACCAAGAGACCCAGTACTTC.

The chain links TRBV7-2 to TRBJ2-7, with D perhaps matching TRBD2 (6 bases). The ends were cut back, 1 base at V and 2 bases at J, with 12 bases in the middle. The V gene's germline CDR1 is SGHTA and CDR2 FQGNSA. The CDR3 totals 15 residues. The CDR3: CASSLGGTATYEQYF. Here the CDR3 DNA reads TGTGCCAGCAGCTTAGGCGGGACTGCAACCTACGAGCAGTACTTC.

This clone has just a few counts. V gene TRBV6-5 combines with J gene TRBJ2-7, with a possible D match to TRBD1 (6 bases). With 7 bases removed from V and 2 bases from J, the gap between germline ends came to 9 bases. The CDR3 sequence is 12 residues long. Germline CDR1 reads MNHEY; CDR2 reads SVGAGI. CDR3 in amino acids: CASIRDTYEQYF. In nucleotides, the CDR3 is TGTGCCAGCATTAGGGACACCTACGAGCAGTACTTC.